The 3 T cell receptor beta chains below come from one sample, sequenced in a study of beta chain features in type 1 diabetes. Since all of the isolated RNA was reverse transcribed, expressed TCRB transcripts were what got sequenced. TCRdb's table, derived via immunoSEQ multiplex PCR, lists solely in-frame clones and lacks some. Of around 140,000 clones in the sample, more than 9% are singletons; the top ten hold roughly 1.3%. Source material: naive CD4+ T cells from blood. The source is a man in his late teens or twenties in good health.

This clone was seen a handful of times. The chain uses TRBV5-1 and TRBJ2-1; 7 bases fit TRBD1. From germline, CDR1 is SGHRS and CDR2 YFSETQ. Germline trimming cut 0 bases from V and 10 bases from J; bases unmatched to any gene: 7. The CDR3 contains 14 residues. The CDR3: CASSLGFDRDEQFF. DNA for the CDR3: TGCGCCAGCAGCTTGGGATTTGACAGGGACGAGCAGTTCTTC.

Only a few counts were recorded for this clone. This chain connects TRBV6-1 to TRBJ1-6; D call uncertain. This CDR3 comprises 14 residues. V lost 1 base, J lost 5 bases, and 6 bases lay in between. Germline-derived CDR1 and CDR2 are MNHNS and SASEGT. The CDR3 sequence is CASSEVRNNSPLHF. CDR3 in DNA: TGTGCCAGCAGTGAAGTCAGAAATAATTCACCCCTCCACTTT.

This clone was detected a few times. The rearrangement uses TRBV30 and TRBJ2-1; 9 positions match TRBD2. This CDR3 region has 15 residues. Germline loops: CDR1 GTSNPN, CDR2 SVGIG (reference sequence). J lost 2 bases, V lost 2 bases, and 4 bases had no gene match. The CDR3 here is CAWSYGLAPYNEQFF. The CDR3 nucleotides are TGTGCCTGGAGTTATGGACTAGCGCCCTACAATGAGCAGTTCTTC.